What follows are 9 T cell receptor beta chains derived from one specimen sequenced in a study of glioma-infiltrating T cells. Using RNA template, CDR3s of TCR alpha and beta were amplified with iRepertoire arm-PCR. TCRdb re-called the multiplex PCR reads with MiXCR, one entry per CDR3 protein. Of 12,000 or so distinct CDR3 sequences listed, less than 30% were seen once; the top ten hold about 41%. The specimen sequenced was glioma tissue, nonneoplastic brain tissue, or PBMCs (not recorded which). These receptors were collected from a human donor with low-grade glioma or glioblastoma, undergoing nonglioma brain surgery, or in good health (not recorded which).

Many counts were recorded for this clonotype. V and J are TRBV6-1 and TRBJ1-6; 7 nucleotides align to TRBD1. Trimming removed 8 bases from V and 8 bases from J; junction bases left unmatched: 6. The CDR3 extends over 13 amino acids. Germline loops: CDR1 MNHNS, CDR2 SASEGT. The CDR3 sequence: CASWGTAYSPLHF. The CDR3 DNA reads TGTGCCAGCTGGGGGACAGCGTATTCACCCCTCCACTTT.

The rearrangement links TRBV19 to TRBJ1-4; D unclear. Germline V gene sequence: CDR1 LNHDA, CDR2 SQIVND (reference sequence). V lost 3 bases, J lost 8 bases, and 10 bases lay in between. The CDR3 consists of 13 residues. This CDR3 is CASSIRATEKLFF. The DNA for the CDR3 is TGTGCCAGTAGTATTCGGGCCACGGAAAAACTGTTTTTT. The variable domain in full, completed from reference TRBV19 and TRBJ1-4, reads DGGITQSPKYLFRKEGQNVTLSCEQNLNHDAMYWYRQDPGQGLRLIYYSQIVNDFQKGDIAEGYSVSREKKESFPLTVTSAQKNPTAFYLCASSIRATEKLFFGSGTQLSVL.

This clonotype has at least ten counts. This chain connects TRBV20-1 to TRBJ2-1; 9 bases are a match to TRBD2. The CDR3 loop spans 15 amino acids. The germline gives CDR1 DFQATT, CDR2 SNEGSKA (reference sequence). After removal of 4 bases from V and 8 bases from J, the junction contained 12 bases not matched to a gene. CDR3 sequence: CSAKGGRAGSYEQFF. The CDR3 nucleotides are TGCAGTGCTAAGGGCGGGAGGGCCGGATCTTATGAGCAGTTCTTC.

This clonotype was seen more than once but under ten times. The V and J genes are TRBV12-5 and TRBJ2-1; 7 bases fit TRBD2. The CDR3 consists of 17 residues. Germline V gene sequence: CDR1 LGHNT, CDR2 FRNRAP. Trimming at V came to 2 bases and at J to 0 bases, leaving 7 bases not matched to a gene. Here the CDR3 DNA reads TGTGCTAGTGGTTTGATGAGCGGGATCTCCTCCTACAATGAGCAGTTCTTC. Protein product: CASGLMSGISSYNEQFF.

J is TRBJ2-1 and V is TRBV13; 7 nucleotides align to TRBD2. The length of the CDR3 is 15 residues. With V trimmed by 3 bases and J by 1 base, 3 bases remained unmatched. Per the germline V gene, CDR1 is PRHDT and CDR2 is FYEKMQ (reference sequence). This chain's CDR3 is CASSFGGSSYNEQFF. CDR3 nucleotides: TGTGCCAGCAGCTTCGGCGGGAGTTCCTACAATGAGCAGTTCTTC.

Comment on this clonotype: Relative to the germline gene, one junction end is altered; a read error may explain this. J is TRBJ2-5 and V is TRBV7-2; D is ambiguous. Germline CDR1 SGHTA, CDR2 FQGNSA. CDR3 length: 16 residues. For the CDR3, the DNA is TGTGTCAGCAGCTTAGTATTGTGGCTGTATCAAGAGACCCAGTACTTC. Amino acid sequence: CVSSLVLWLYQETQYF.

This clonotype was picked up a small number of times. This may come from a read error, since a much larger clone is one base off. The chain joins TRBV20-1 to TRBJ2-5; a possible D gene is TRBD2 (5 bases). This CDR3 contains 15 residues. Germline V gene data show CDR1 as DFQATT and CDR2 as SNEGSKA (reference sequence). CDR3 coding DNA: TGCAGTGCTAGAGGAACCTGGGGAGAGTCAGAGGCCCAGTACTTC. This gives the protein CSARGTWGESEAQYF.

Comments on this clonotype: The CDR3 end shows no conserved phenylalanine or tryptophan, and so a read error is likely. V usage is TRBV14 and J usage is TRBJ1-1; D uncertain. V was clipped by 4 bases and J by 5 bases, with 11 bases between them. Germline CDR1 reads SGHDN; CDR2 reads FVKESK. This CDR3 region has 13 residues. The DNA of the CDR3 is TGTGCCAGCAGCCGAACTTTAAGGACTGAAGCTTTCTAT. The encoded protein is CASSRTLRTEAFY.

About this clonotype: One end of the junction varies from germline; a read error may be responsible. The V call is TRBV3-1, the J call TRBJ1-4, with unresolved D. CDR1 is LGHDT, CDR2 YNNKEL, per germline (reference sequence). The CDR3 is 16 amino acids. CDR3 residues: CASSKDQRSTNEKLFF. The CDR3 nucleotides are TGTGCCAGCAGCAAAGACCAACGGTCTACTAATGAAAAACTGTTTTTT.